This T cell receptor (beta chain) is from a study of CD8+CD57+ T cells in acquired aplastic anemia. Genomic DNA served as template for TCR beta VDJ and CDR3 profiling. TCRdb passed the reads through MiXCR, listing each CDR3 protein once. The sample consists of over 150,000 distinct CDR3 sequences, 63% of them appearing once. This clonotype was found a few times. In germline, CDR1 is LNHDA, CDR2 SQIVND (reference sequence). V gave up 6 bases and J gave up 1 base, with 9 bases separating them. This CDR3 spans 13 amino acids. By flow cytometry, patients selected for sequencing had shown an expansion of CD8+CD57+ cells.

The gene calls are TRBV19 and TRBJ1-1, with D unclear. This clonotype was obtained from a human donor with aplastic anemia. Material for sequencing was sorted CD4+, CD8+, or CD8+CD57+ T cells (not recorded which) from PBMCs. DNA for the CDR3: TGTGCCAGTAGGGGAGGGCGGAACACTGAAGCTTTCTTT. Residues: CASRGGRNTEAFF.